Described below is a single T cell receptor beta chain sequence and its context. The antigen is unknown. This sample is drawn from a study of OX40 agonist ivuxolimab in advanced cancers. Study summary: Antecedent anti-PD-1, anti-PD-L1 or anti-CTLA-4 therapy was permissible, with about 39% having received some.

Sequenced by immunoSEQ multiplex PCR; TCRdb stores in-frame clones only, minus some. Altogether approximately 46,000 clones are present, approximately 85% being singletons, with the ten largest covering roughly 18%. Regarding the study as a whole: In a subset of nonresponders, normalized T-cell clonal expansion was also low.

It was autoimmune disease history or systemic immunosuppression that excluded patients. J lost 2 bases, V lost 4 bases, and 8 bases had no gene match. The germline gives CDR1 SGHVS, CDR2 FQNEAQ. This CDR3 region has 15 residues. This chain uses TRBV7-8 with TRBJ2-7; 7 bases agree with TRBD1. The clonotype originates from an adult with an advanced solid tumor such as melanoma, head and neck, liver or kidney cancer. The sample was CD4+ or CD8+ T cells sorted from blood, taken in a trial of the OX40 agonist ivuxolimab. For the CDR3, the DNA is TGTGCCAGCAGCTGGGCCGGGACAGAGCCCTACGAGCAGTACTTC. Its protein is CASSWAGTEPYEQYF.